This T cell receptor (beta chain) was captured in a study of blood T cell repertoires in COVID-19. Study at large: The United States, Italy and Spain supplied acute and convalescent COVID-19 samples.

Assay: immunoSEQ multiplex PCR; the TCRdb copy retains only in-frame clones and omits some. The top ten hold 2% to 2.5% of the sample, which has 380,000 or so clones, around 90% seen once. Trimming left V 0 bases short and J 7 bases short, with 14 bases between. CDR1 and CDR2 (germline): SGDLS, YYNGEE. This CDR3 has 15 amino acids. Cohort assignment relied on participant-reported clinical history. Material: PBMCs or T cells enriched from blood (not recorded which). This TCR came from a woman aged 40 to 55 with acute COVID-19. This chain joins TRBV9 and TRBJ2-1, with D possibly matching TRBD2 (5 bases). The CDR3 DNA sequence: TGTGCCAGCAGCGTAGGGCCGGACCCGGGAAATGAGCAGTTCTTC. Translated: CASSVGPDPGNEQFF.